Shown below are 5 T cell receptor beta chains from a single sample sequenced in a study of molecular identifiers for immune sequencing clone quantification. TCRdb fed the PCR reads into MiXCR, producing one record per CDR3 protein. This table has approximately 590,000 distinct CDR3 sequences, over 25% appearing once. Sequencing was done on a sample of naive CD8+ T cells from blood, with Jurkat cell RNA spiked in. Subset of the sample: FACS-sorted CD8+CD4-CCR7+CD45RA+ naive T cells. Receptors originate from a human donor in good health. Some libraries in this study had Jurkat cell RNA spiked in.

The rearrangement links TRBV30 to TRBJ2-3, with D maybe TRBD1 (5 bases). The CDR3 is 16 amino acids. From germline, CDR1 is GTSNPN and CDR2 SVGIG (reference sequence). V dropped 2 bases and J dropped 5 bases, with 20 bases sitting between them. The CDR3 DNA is TGTGCCTGGAGTCATGAGGCTGGCGGCAGGGTAGATACGCAGTATTTT. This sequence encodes CAWSHEAGGRVDTQYF. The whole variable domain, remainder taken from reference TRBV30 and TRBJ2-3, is SQTIHQWPATLVQPVGSPLSLECTVEGTSNPNLYWYRQAAGRGLQLLFYSVGIGQISSEVPQNLSASRPQDRQFILSSKKLLLSDSGFYLCAWSHEAGGRVDTQYFGPGTRLTVL.

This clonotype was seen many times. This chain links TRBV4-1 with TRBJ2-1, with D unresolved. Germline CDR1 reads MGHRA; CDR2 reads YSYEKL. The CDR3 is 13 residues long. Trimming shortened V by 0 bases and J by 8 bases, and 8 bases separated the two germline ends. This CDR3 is CASSQDEEYEQFF. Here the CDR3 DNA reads TGCGCCAGCAGCCAAGATGAGGAGTATGAGCAGTTCTTC.

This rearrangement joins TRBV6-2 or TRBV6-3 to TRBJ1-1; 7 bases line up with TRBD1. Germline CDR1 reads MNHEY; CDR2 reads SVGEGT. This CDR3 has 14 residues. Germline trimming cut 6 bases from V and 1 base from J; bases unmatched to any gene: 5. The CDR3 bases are TGTGCCAGCAGGATAGACAGGGCGAACACTGAAGCTTTCTTT. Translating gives CASRIDRANTEAFF.

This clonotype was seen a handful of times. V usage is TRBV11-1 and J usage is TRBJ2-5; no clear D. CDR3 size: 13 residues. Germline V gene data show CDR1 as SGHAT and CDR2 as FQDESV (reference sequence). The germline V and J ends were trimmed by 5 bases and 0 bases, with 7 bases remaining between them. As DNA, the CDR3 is TGTGCCAGCAGCGGTTGGTACCAAGAGACCCAGTACTTC. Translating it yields CASSGWYQETQYF.

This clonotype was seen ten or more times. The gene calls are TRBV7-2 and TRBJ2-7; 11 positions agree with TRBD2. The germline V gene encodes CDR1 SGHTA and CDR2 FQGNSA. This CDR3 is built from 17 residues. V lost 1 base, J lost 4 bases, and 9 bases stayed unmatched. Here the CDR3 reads CASSLDLTSGDYYEQYF. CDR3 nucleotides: TGTGCCAGCAGCTTAGATTTGACTAGCGGGGATTATTACGAGCAGTACTTC.